Listed here is a single T cell receptor (beta chain). The junction differs from germline at one of its ends, possibly a read error. Original processing notes: Reference gene primers were amplified, and this amplification served to estimate nucleated cell counts. Assay: immunoSEQ multiplex PCR; the TCRdb copy retains only in-frame clones and omits some. For V, J and clone size, that table is used; D and trimming come from the DNA. The top ten hold roughly 6.7% of the sample, which has fewer than 90,000 clones, about 77% seen once. The sample belongs to a study of blood T cell repertoires in COVID-19. The V gene's germline CDR1 is LNHDA and CDR2 SQIVND (reference sequence). The CDR3 loop spans 16 amino acids.

This TCR was sampled from a man in his sixties or seventies with COVID-19, enrolled during active disease. The specimen was peripheral blood. The chain has TRBV19 and TRBJ2-1; D is possibly TRBD2 (6 bases). This CDR3 reads CASSLEQRVPYNEQFF. In nucleotides, the CDR3 is TGTGCCAGTAGTCTAGAACAGCGGGTTCCCTACAATGAGCAGTTCTTC.